The clone carrying this T cell receptor (beta chain) was recorded once. The antigen remains unidentified. These data belong to a study of T cell responses to AZD1222 COVID-19 vaccine. Notes on the study in general: None of the repertoires were sampled until the peak T cell response had passed. The donor group comprised mostly white British people and more females; the analysis possibly underestimated clonal diversity. Baseline serostatus was positive in only six AZD1222 recipients. Spike-specific TCRs gained breadth and depth after people received two AZD1222 doses.

Produced via immunoSEQ multiplex PCR; TCRdb's table is partial and in-frame only. The table records 130,000 or so clones, about 93% of them present only once. Trimming took 5 bases from V and 0 from J; bases not matched to a gene: 12. The germline gives CDR1 MNHEY, CDR2 SMNVEV (reference sequence). The CDR3 covers 18 residues. This material consisted of peripheral blood, taken on day 0 of AZD1222 vaccination. The chain uses TRBV27 and TRBJ2-7, with 11 bases matching TRBD2. This receptor was taken from an adult in good health. CDR3 nucleotides: TGTGCCAGCAGTCAAAGGGCTAGCGGGGGGTCGAGCTCCTACGAGCAGTACTTC. Its protein is CASSQRASGGSSSYEQYF.